This TCR beta chain was sequenced for a study of cytomegalovirus exposure and HLA in healthy donors. About this clone itself: The antigen is not known.

The V gene lost 0 bases and the J gene lost 4 bases, with 9 bases spanning the gap. CDR3 length equals 14 residues. CDR1 and CDR2 from the germline V gene are MGHRA and YSYEKL. The PCR ran on 60 Vbeta and 13 Jbeta primers. Method: immunoSEQ multiplex PCR; TCRdb's copy keeps in-frame clones and lacks some. The sample lists roughly 120,000 clones, about 75% occurring once. Study-wide results and limits: Reports indicated that the classifier achieved high specificity and sensitivity in diagnosing cytomegalovirus status.

The sequenced material came from PBMCs. The chain uses TRBV4-1 and TRBJ1-2, with TRBD1 as a possible D gene (6 bases). This receptor was identified in a man aged 60 to 75 in good health and CMV-seropositive. The CDR3 sequence: CASSQEADSYGYTF. CDR3 DNA: TGCGCCAGCAGCCAAGAAGCGGACAGCTATGGCTACACCTTC.